This T cell receptor beta chain was recovered during a study of radiotherapy plus CTLA-4 blockade in lung cancer. This CDR3 has 14 residues. Germline V lookup: CDR1 SGHTS, CDR2 YDEGEE. The ends lost 2 bases at V and 6 bases at J; junction bases unmatched: 4. Generated by immunoSEQ multiplex PCR, the TCRdb table keeps only in-frame clones and is missing some. The table includes tens of thousands of clones, 78% detected once. The rearrangement uses TRBV5-8 and TRBJ2-3; 9 bases fit TRBD1. The source material was peripheral blood, sampled from a patient treated with radiotherapy plus ipilimumab. This sequence originates from a human donor with non-small cell lung cancer who had a partial response to radiotherapy plus ipilimumab. Some clones in this sample may be carry-over from other donors' samples. The CDR3 loop is CASSFTGTGDTQYF. The CDR3 nucleotides read TGTGCCAGCAGCTTCACCGGGACAGGGGATACGCAGTATTTT.